The rows below give T cell receptor beta chains drawn from one sample of a study of CD8 T cells in ankylosing spondylitis. TCRdb used MiXCR to reprocess the 5' RACE reads, holding one entry per CDR3 protein. The sample records about 340,000 distinct CDR3 sequences, under 15% being singletons. The sequencing input was blood, either unsorted or a sorted T cell fraction (not recorded which). The receptors here all came from a male donor with ankylosing spondylitis or in good health (not recorded which). The conserved cysteine and the conserved F or W are not part of the CDR3 here.

j_gene	v_gene	CDR3aa
TRBJ1-4	TRBV12-5	ASGLTGGGEKLF
TRBJ1-1	TRBV5-1	ASKPDASWGEAF
TRBJ1-2	TRBV10-3	AISLDGTSGYT
TRBJ2-7	TRBV5-1	ASRPAAGSYEQY
TRBJ1-5	TRBV20-1	SAMRGGGAQPQH
TRBJ1-1	TRBV12-3/TRBV12-4	ASIKSGFMNTEAF
TRBJ2-1	TRBV12-3/TRBV12-4	ASSSRSIANEQF
TRBJ2-7	TRBV19	ATRKAQRYEQY
TRBJ2-7	TRBV20-1	SATYRNRGTDEQY
TRBJ1-4	TRBV5-1	ASSASGALNEKLF
TRBJ2-5	TRBV15	ATSTISFRGQGFGETQY
TRBJ2-3	TRBV11-2	ASSRRQSSTDTQY
TRBJ2-5	TRBV5-5	ASSPPWVGETQY
TRBJ1-5	TRBV3-1	ASSPIGHNQPQH
TRBJ2-5	TRBV3-1	ASTPGGSLILETQY
TRBJ2-1	TRBV6-6	ASSYRDEQF
TRBJ2-7	TRBV5-1	ASSLNGGQTYEQY
TRBJ1-1	TRBV18	ASSLDPTSNTEAF
TRBJ1-2	TRBV11-3	ASSQGEGGYT
TRBJ2-4	TRBV20-1	SARVGGNIQY
TRBJ2-1	TRBV5-6	ASSLAGLAVNEQF
TRBJ1-4	TRBV29-1	SVEATVSFGEKLF
TRBJ2-1	TRBV12-3/TRBV12-4	ASSYTGLVGGNEQF
TRBJ1-6	TRBV5-1	ASSLEGRGNSPLH
TRBJ2-1	TRBV28	ASRTGQGYNEQF
TRBJ2-2	TRBV10-3	AISAGAGGITGELF
TRBJ1-2	TRBV21-1	ASSKEGVLRANYGYT
TRBJ1-2	TRBV9	ASSVGPGSGYT
TRBJ1-1	TRBV6-1	ASSKGDLNTEAF
TRBJ2-1	TRBV12-3/TRBV12-4	ASTRANYNEQF
TRBJ1-1	TRBV12-3/TRBV12-4	ASSPRDRVMGEAF
TRBJ2-7	TRBV20-1	SASIPGQGGEQY
TRBJ2-1	TRBV7-6	ASSAASGSHYNEQF
TRBJ1-2	TRBV7-2	ASSLGEGTYGYT
TRBJ1-3	TRBV9	ASSAGASGNTIY
TRBJ2-5	TRBV3-1	ASSQGLAGASETQY
TRBJ2-3	TRBV4-1	ASSQVPGLAGQDTQY
TRBJ2-6	TRBV3-1	ASSQVLAGRTGANVLT
TRBJ2-2	TRBV6-4	ASSDSDTGELF
TRBJ1-1	TRBV25-1	ASSDNSRGSTEAF
TRBJ2-2	TRBV15	ATPSGLNTGELF
TRBJ2-5	TRBV4-1	ASSQVPAGGRQETQY
TRBJ2-5	TRBV7-9	ASSPNEVED
TRBJ2-5	TRBV5-1	ASSLPDRTSETQY
TRBJ2-7	TRBV11-2	ASNNAWGGSGSYEQY
TRBJ2-7	TRBV20-1	SAREKYYSYEQY
TRBJ2-5	TRBV27	ASSSPGLKETQY
TRBJ1-1	TRBV5-1	ASSLTGFNTEAF
TRBJ1-1	TRBV12-5	ASGSTQGSTEAF
TRBJ2-5	TRBV6-1	ASKRGRGGYQETQY
TRBJ2-5	TRBV29-1	SVRRDSLPETQY
TRBJ1-1	TRBV5-4	ASSSRGGRWTEAF
TRBJ2-1	TRBV7-2	ASSLGGQAYNEQF
TRBJ1-4	TRBV5-1	ASSRWGDRASDEKLF
TRBJ2-1	TRBV6-1	ASRGISYNEQF
TRBJ2-7	TRBV6-1	ASSESDRRSYEQY
TRBJ1-1	TRBV5-1	ASSLDARGTTEAF
TRBJ1-2	TRBV7-9	ASSLSGYYGYT
TRBJ2-7	TRBV20-1	SAPKGQGSEQY
TRBJ2-7	TRBV12-3/TRBV12-4	ASSLQGDLYEQY